This is a list of T cell receptor beta chains from one sample in a study of cytomegalovirus exposure and HLA in healthy donors. TCRdb's copy holds only in-frame clones and misses some; the assay was immunoSEQ multiplex PCR. The sample holds approximately 150,000 clones, about 80% seen once. Sequenced sample: PBMCs. These TCRs come from a man younger than 35 in good health and CMV-seropositive. CDR3s include the opening cysteine and the closing phenylalanine or tryptophan. The D gene is left open where the match is weak. Part of the rows lack a size; the others show once, few, many or a class for expanded clones.

CDR3 protein	CDR3 DNA	D gene	V gene	J gene	clone size
CSASEVREQFF	TGCAGTGCTAGCGAGGTACGTGAGCAGTTCTTC	-	TRBV20-1	TRBJ2-1	-
CASSTGTEQETQYF	TGTGCCAGTAGTACGGGGACTGAGCAAGAGACCCAGTACTTC	-	TRBV19	TRBJ2-5	-
CASSATGTGYTGELFF	TGTGCCAGCAGCGCCACCGGGACAGGGTACACCGGGGAGCTGTTTTTT	TRBD1	TRBV9	TRBJ2-2	-
CASSLQGANTEAFF	TGTGCCAGCAGCCTACAGGGGGCGAACACTGAAGCTTTCTTT	TRBD1	TRBV6-5	TRBJ1-1	-
CASSITGTGHSEQYF	TGTGCCAGTAGTATCACCGGGACAGGACATTCGGAGCAGTACTTC	TRBD1	TRBV19	TRBJ2-7	-
CASRGSDRPHYGYTF	TGTGCCAGCAGGGGGTCGGACAGGCCCCACTATGGCTACACCTTC	TRBD1	TRBV6-1	TRBJ1-2	-
CASSPSAGANSPLHF	TGTGCCAGCAGCCCGTCGGCAGGGGCGAATTCACCCCTCCACTTT	-	TRBV7-3	TRBJ1-6	-
CASSVSGYDEQFF	TGTGCCAGCAGCGTATCAGGGTATGATGAGCAGTTCTTC	-	TRBV9	TRBJ2-1	-
CASSPYFREAYEQYF	TGTGCCAGCAGTCCCTATTTCCGGGAGGCTTACGAGCAGTACTTC	TRBD2	TRBV27	TRBJ2-7	-
CASSEGGLLNTEAFF	TGTGCCAGCAGCGAAGGGGGTCTTCTAAACACTGAAGCTTTCTTT	-	TRBV9	TRBJ1-1	-
CASSLVGGGTEAFF	TGTGCCAGCAGCTTAGTAGGGGGCGGCACTGAAGCTTTCTTT	TRBD1	TRBV11-2	TRBJ1-1	-
CASSSTWTSGIYNEQFF	TGTGCCAGCAGCTCGACCTGGACTAGCGGGATATACAATGAGCAGTTCTTC	TRBD2	TRBV7-2	TRBJ2-1	once
CASSLATSGYNEQFF	TGTGCCAGCAGCTTAGCGACTAGCGGATACAATGAGCAGTTCTTC	TRBD2	TRBV7-8	TRBJ2-1	-
CASSLVTSGSYNEQFF	TGTGCCAGCAGTTTAGTGACTAGCGGGAGCTACAATGAGCAGTTCTTC	TRBD2	TRBV27	TRBJ2-1	once
CASSLRPGGLAGQYEQYF	TGCGCCAGCAGCCTCCGACCGGGAGGACTAGCGGGGCAATACGAGCAGTACTTC	TRBD2	TRBV5-1	TRBJ2-7	once
CASSQSFQMEGTEAFF	TGTGCCAGCAGCCAATCCTTTCAGATGGAGGGCACTGAAGCTTTCTTT	-	TRBV4-2	TRBJ1-1	-
CASSVDGESTLHF	TGTGCCAGCAGCGTGGACGGGGAATCCACCCTCCACTTT	-	TRBV9	TRBJ1-6	once
CASSQMTGNTEAFF	TGCGCCAGCAGCCAAATGACAGGGAACACTGAAGCTTTCTTT	-	TRBV5-1	TRBJ1-1	-
CASSLQGLATNEKLFF	TGCGCCAGCAGCTTGCAGGGCCTTGCAACTAATGAAAAACTGTTTTTT	-	TRBV5-1	TRBJ1-4	-
CASSLCICSRAMHTEAFF	TGTGCCAGCAGCTTATGTATCTGTTCTCGAGCAATGCACACTGAAGCTTTCTTT	-	TRBV7-3	TRBJ1-1	few
CASSFGQPLSEQYF	TGTGCCAGCAGCTTTGGGCAGCCCCTCTCCGAGCAGTACTTC	-	TRBV5-8	TRBJ2-7	-
CSVKTGQGEVEEAFF	TGCAGCGTTAAAACAGGACAGGGTGAAGTGGAAGAAGCTTTCTTT	TRBD1	TRBV29-1	TRBJ1-1	once
CASSVEPTGPQQYF	TGTGCCAGCAGCGTAGAGCCCACAGGCCCACAGCAGTACTTC	-	TRBV9	TRBJ2-7	-
CSAEEVGEQFF	TGCAGTGCCGAGGAAGTCGGTGAGCAGTTCTTC	-	TRBV20-1	TRBJ2-1	-
CASSDSDRVTSPLHF	TGTGCCAGCAGTGACAGTGACAGGGTAACTTCACCCCTCCACTTT	TRBD1	TRBV6-1	TRBJ1-6	few
CAISGLREETQYF	TGTGCCATCAGTGGTCTGCGGGAAGAGACCCAGTACTTC	-	TRBV10-3	TRBJ2-5	few
CASSHPGQGDNSGNTIYF	TGTGCCAGCAGCCACCCGGGACAGGGTGATAACTCTGGAAACACCATATATTTT	TRBD1	TRBV7-8	TRBJ1-3	-
CASSQGLAGVITGELFF	TGCGCCAGCAGCCAAGGGCTAGCGGGGGTCATCACCGGGGAGCTGTTTTTT	TRBD2	TRBV4-1	TRBJ2-2	-
CAWTLGQYNEKLFF	TGTGCCTGGACCTTGGGACAGTATAATGAAAAACTGTTTTTT	TRBD1	TRBV30	TRBJ1-4	-
CASSSSGRAYEQYF	TGTGCCAGCAGTTCCAGCGGGAGGGCCTACGAGCAGTACTTC	TRBD2	TRBV7-9	TRBJ2-7	-
CASSRDRHYEQYF	TGTGCCAGCAGCCGGGACAGGCACTACGAGCAGTACTTC	TRBD1	TRBV2	TRBJ2-7	-
CSVAREGGYNEQFF	TGCAGCGTTGCGCGGGAGGGAGGGTACAATGAGCAGTTCTTC	TRBD2	TRBV29-1	TRBJ2-1	-
CASSQGQGSQPQHF	TGCGCCAGCAGCCAAGGACAGGGAAGTCAGCCCCAGCATTTT	TRBD1	TRBV4-1	TRBJ1-5	-
CASSEDEWGSFAINEKLFF	TGTGCCAGCAGTGAAGATGAATGGGGCAGTTTTGCAATTAATGAAAAACTGTTTTTT	-	TRBV6-1	TRBJ1-4	-
CASKGTANTEAFF	TGCGCCAGCAAGGGGACAGCCAACACTGAAGCTTTCTTT	TRBD1	TRBV10-1	TRBJ1-1	-
CASSQVRGLVAFF	TGTGCCAGCAGCCAAGTGAGGGGACTGGTGGCTTTCTTT	-	TRBV14	TRBJ1-1	-
CAISEDGQGGYGYTF	TGTGCCATCAGTGAGGATGGACAGGGCGGCTATGGCTACACCTTC	TRBD1	TRBV10-3	TRBJ1-2	-
CASSQTSGGPDTQYF	TGTGCCAGCAGCCAGACTAGCGGGGGGCCAGATACGCAGTATTTT	TRBD2	TRBV4-2	TRBJ2-3	-
CASSWMTPSRTDTQYF	TGCGCCAGCAGCTGGATGACACCATCGAGAACAGATACGCAGTATTTT	-	TRBV5-1	TRBJ2-3	-
CASSEVPRYEQYF	TGTGCCAGCAGTGAAGTTCCCAGATACGAGCAGTACTTC	-	TRBV6-1	TRBJ2-7	-
CASRDSGRNTGELFF	TGTGCCAGCAGGGATAGCGGGAGGAACACCGGGGAGCTGTTTTTT	TRBD2	TRBV7-2	TRBJ2-2	-